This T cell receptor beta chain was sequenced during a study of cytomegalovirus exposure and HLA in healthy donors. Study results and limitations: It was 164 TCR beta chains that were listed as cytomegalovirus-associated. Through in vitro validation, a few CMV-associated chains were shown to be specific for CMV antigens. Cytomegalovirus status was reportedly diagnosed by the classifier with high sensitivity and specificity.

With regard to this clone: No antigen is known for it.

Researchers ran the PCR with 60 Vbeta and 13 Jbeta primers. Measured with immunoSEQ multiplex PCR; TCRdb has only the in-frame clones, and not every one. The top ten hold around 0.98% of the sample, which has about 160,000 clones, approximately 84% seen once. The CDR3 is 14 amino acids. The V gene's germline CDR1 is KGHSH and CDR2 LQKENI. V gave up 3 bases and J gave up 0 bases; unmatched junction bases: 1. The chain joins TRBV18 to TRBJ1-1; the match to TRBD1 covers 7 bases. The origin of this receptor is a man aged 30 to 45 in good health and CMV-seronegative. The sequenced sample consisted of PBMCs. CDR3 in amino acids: CASSPGQLNTEAFF. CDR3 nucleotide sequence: TGTGCCAGCTCACCGGGACAGCTGAACACTGAAGCTTTCTTT. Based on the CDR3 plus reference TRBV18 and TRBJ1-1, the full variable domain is NAGVMQNPRHLVRRRGQEARLRCSPMKGHSHVYWYRQLPEEGLKFMVYLQKENIIDESGMPKERFSAEFPKEGPSILRIQQVVRGDSAAYFCASSPGQLNTEAFFGQGTRLTVV.